The 21 T cell receptor beta chains given below trace back to one sample, sequenced in a study of cytomegalovirus exposure and HLA in healthy donors. Researchers ran the PCR with 60 Vbeta and 13 Jbeta primers. Clones were sequenced by immunoSEQ multiplex PCR, and TCRdb holds only the in-frame ones, with some missing. The table shows about 100,000 clones, with under 85% occurring only once. Sequencing was done on a sample of PBMCs. The origin of the receptors is a woman between 40 and 55 years old in good health and CMV-seronegative.

The CDR3 region is CASSQSRQRANYGYTF. The CDR3, as DNA: TGCGCCAGCAGCCAGTCACGACAGAGAGCTAACTATGGCTACACCTTC. The chain carries TRBV4-3 and TRBJ1-2; TRBD1 might be the D (5 bases). The length of the CDR3 is 16 residues. CDR1 is LGHNA and CDR2 is YSLEER in the germline V gene. V was pared by 3 bases and J by 0 bases, with 14 bases between.

Here the CDR3 DNA reads TGTGCCAGCAGCTCCGGGACAGGGGCCTATGGCTACACCTTC. Amino acid sequence: CASSSGTGAYGYTF. V usage is TRBV27 and J usage is TRBJ1-2, with 10 bases identical to TRBD1. This CDR3 has 14 amino acids. The V gene's germline CDR1 is MNHEY and CDR2 SMNVEV (reference sequence). V shed 6 bases and J 4 bases; nucleotides not matched to a gene: 5.

This clone showed up just once. The chain links TRBV5-1 to TRBJ2-7, with TRBD2 matching 7 bases. Germline V CDR1 and CDR2: SGHRS, YFSETQ. The V and J ends lost 0 bases and 2 bases, in that order; junction bases with no gene match: 2. CDR3 length equals 14 residues. The CDR3 sequence is CASSLGRETYEQYF. As DNA, the CDR3 is TGCGCCAGCAGCTTGGGGCGGGAGACCTACGAGCAGTACTTC. The whole variable domain, remainder taken from reference TRBV5-1 and TRBJ2-7, is KAGVTQTPRYLIKTRGQQVTLSCSPISGHRSVSWYQQTPGQGLQFLFEYFSETQRNKGNFPGRFSGRQFSNSRSEMNVSTLELGDSALYLCASSLGRETYEQYFGPGTRLTVT.

The gene calls are TRBV5-3 and TRBJ2-1; 8 positions match TRBD1. TRBV5-3 is recorded as an ORF, its role being uncertain. CDR3 length: 17 residues. With 1 base clipped from V and 2 bases from J, the junction kept 8 bases outside the gene matches. Here the CDR3 DNA reads TGTGCCAGAAGCTTGAGCCGGGACAGGTGCCCCTACAATGAGCAGTTCTTC. This codes for CARSLSRDRCPYNEQFF.

This clone was seen just once. This chain links TRBV7-2 with TRBJ2-2, with 7 bases aligning to TRBD2. The CDR3 has 16 amino acids. V dropped 7 bases and J dropped 1; count of bases not matched to a gene: 9. The germline CDR1 and CDR2 sequences are SGHTA and FQGNSA. This CDR3 is CASTSRGGGNTGELFF. Here the CDR3 DNA reads TGTGCCAGCACCTCCCGGGGCGGGGGGAACACCGGGGAGCTGTTTTTT.

V gene TRBV19 combines with J gene TRBJ1-2; tentative D call: TRBD1 (5 bases). This CDR3 region has 14 residues. V lost 3 bases and J 2 bases, leaving 10 bases between the germline ends. Germline values: CDR1 LNHDA, CDR2 SQIVND (reference sequence). Written as DNA, the CDR3 is TGTGCCAGTAGTATCAGGGAAGTGAACTATGGCTACACCTTC. Protein sequence: CASSIREVNYGYTF.

V usage is TRBV11-3 and J usage is TRBJ2-1; TRBD1 matches at 10 bases. Unmatched junction bases numbered 8, after V lost 5 bases and J lost 7 bases. The CDR3 sequence is 15 residues long. Per germline, CDR1 SGHNT and CDR2 YENEEA. DNA for the CDR3: TGTGCCAGCAGCGTCCGGGGACAGGGGTGGAATGAGCAGTTCTTC. Translating gives CASSVRGQGWNEQFF.

The chain is built from TRBV7-9 and TRBJ2-7; 8 positions match TRBD1. The CDR3 is 16 amino acids. The germline CDR1 and CDR2 sequences are SEHNR and FQNEAQ (reference sequence). V lost 1 base, J lost 3 bases, and 8 bases stayed unmatched. CDR3 region: CASSLGVGTGSYEQYF. The DNA for the CDR3 is TGTGCCAGCAGCTTAGGGGTCGGGACAGGTAGCTACGAGCAGTACTTC.

V gene TRBV5-1 combines with J gene TRBJ2-5; D is undetermined. The germline V gene encodes CDR1 SGHRS and CDR2 YFSETQ. V was shortened by 1 base and J by 3 bases, with 4 bases between the two germline ends. The CDR3 sequence is 12 residues long. CDR3 sequence (DNA): TGCGCCAGCAGCTTGCTTGAAGAGACCCAGTACTTC. It specifies CASSLLEETQYF.

J is TRBJ2-1 and V is TRBV19; TRBD2 matches at 10 bases. This CDR3 has 16 residues. The germline CDR1 and CDR2 sequences are LNHDA and SQIVND (reference sequence). Trimming took 6 bases from V and 4 from J; bases not matched to a gene: 9. CDR3 sequence reads: CASSGGGSGRYNEQFF. Here the CDR3 DNA reads TGTGCCAGTAGCGGGGGGGGTAGCGGGAGGTACAATGAGCAGTTCTTC.

The chain carries TRBV7-2 and TRBJ2-5; 11 bases align to TRBD2. The germline CDR1 and CDR2 sequences are SGHTA and FQGNSA. J was trimmed by 4 bases and V by 5 bases; bases with no gene match: 12. This CDR3 is built from 17 residues. The CDR3 DNA reads TGTGCCAGCAGCGCATACTATAGCGGGAGGGCCCGAGAGACCCAGTACTTC. Its protein is CASSAYYSGRARETQYF.

The chain employs TRBV5-6 and TRBJ2-5; the match to TRBD2 covers 8 bases. In germline, CDR1 is SGHDT, CDR2 YYEEEE. The CDR3 runs 14 residues. Trimming cost V 4 bases and J 1 base; bases outside gene matches: 3. The CDR3 DNA reads TGTGCCAGCAGCCTACTAGCGGTCCAAGAGACCCAGTACTTC. Translating it yields CASSLLAVQETQYF.

The chain recombines TRBV4-3 with TRBJ2-2; D possibly corresponds to TRBD2 (6 bases). Trimming shortened V by 4 bases and J by 3 bases, and 12 bases separated the two germline ends. This CDR3 is 15 amino acids long. The germline CDR1 and CDR2 sequences are LGHNA and YSLEER. The CDR3 protein is CASSRRGADTGELFF. In DNA, the CDR3 is TGCGCCAGCAGCCGGCGGGGAGCAGACACCGGGGAGCTGTTTTTT.

A word on this clone: The CDR3 does not close with the conserved phenylalanine or tryptophan, likely indicating a read error. The chain couples TRBV5-5 to TRBJ2-7; D is possibly TRBD2 (5 bases). This CDR3 contains 14 residues. Trimming pared 2 bases from V and 2 bases from J, leaving 11 bases between. Germline V gene lookup returns CDR1 SGHKS and CDR2 YYEKEE (reference sequence). CDR3 nucleotide sequence: TGTGCCAGCAGCTTAGGTCAGAGGGCCTACGAGCAGTACCTC. Translated: CASSLGQRAYEQYL.

This chain joins TRBV15 and TRBJ2-1; 7 nucleotides agree with TRBD2. The germline V gene has CDR1 LNHNV and CDR2 YYDKDF (reference sequence). Trimming removed 0 bases from V and 6 bases from J; junction bases left unmatched: 8. The CDR3 covers 16 residues. This chain's CDR3 is CATSRDPAGVSNEQFF. In DNA form, the CDR3 reads TGTGCCACCAGCAGAGATCCGGCGGGAGTGTCCAATGAGCAGTTCTTC.

The chain carries TRBV28 and TRBJ1-1, with D perhaps matching TRBD1 (5 bases). The germline V gene encodes CDR1 MDHEN and CDR2 SYDVKM. Trimming took off 3 bases at V and 0 bases at J, with 8 bases between the two ends. The CDR3 is made up of 14 amino acids. The CDR3 DNA reads as TGTGCCAGCAGTTTTGACAGATTGAACACTGAAGCTTTCTTT. Protein sequence: CASSFDRLNTEAFF.

The chain is built from TRBV25-1 and TRBJ2-4; the D gene is possibly TRBD2 (6 bases). The germline V gene encodes CDR1 MGHDK and CDR2 SYGVNS. This CDR3 spans 16 amino acids. Trimming left V 2 bases short and J 2 bases short, with 13 bases between. The CDR3 DNA follows: TGTGCCAGCAGTGAACAGAAGAGCGGGTCCAAAAACATTCAGTACTTC. It is translated as CASSEQKSGSKNIQYF.

This rearrangement joins TRBV7-9 to TRBJ2-5; a weak D match, TRBD2 (6 bases). Trimming stripped 5 bases from V and 0 bases from J, with 10 bases between. Germline CDR1 is SEHNR and CDR2 is FQNEAQ (reference sequence). The CDR3 totals 14 residues. The DNA of the CDR3 is TGTGCCAGCAGCCCGTGGACTAACCAAGAGACCCAGTACTTC. Amino acids: CASSPWTNQETQYF.

The J gene is TRBJ2-5, the V gene TRBV9; TRBD2 might be the D (5 bases). Matching the DNA end better, TRBJ2-7 makes the J call doubtful. Germline CDR1 and CDR2: SGDLS and YYNGEE. This CDR3 has 14 amino acids. This CDR3 is CASSLDYSPYEQYF. CDR3 coding DNA: TGTGCCAGCAGCCTCGACTACTCCCCCTACGAGCAGTACTTC.

The rearrangement joins TRBV5-5 to TRBJ2-1, with TRBD2 identical over 12 bases. Germline V gene data show CDR1 as SGHKS and CDR2 as YYEKEE (reference sequence). The CDR3 extends over 16 amino acids. V was clipped by 0 bases and J by 5 bases; unmatched bases: 3. CDR3 nucleotide sequence: TGTGCCAGCAGCTTGGAACTAGCGGGAGGCAACAATGAGCAGTTCTTC. It codes for CASSLELAGGNNEQFF.

The chain uses TRBV4-3 and TRBJ1-4; 8 bases agree with TRBD1. V was pared by 4 bases and J by 7 bases, with 5 bases of the junction left unmatched. The CDR3 is 14 amino acids. Germline values: CDR1 LGHNA, CDR2 YSLEER. The CDR3 sequence is CASSPGQGREKLFF. As DNA, the CDR3 is TGCGCCAGCAGCCCTGGACAGGGTCGTGAAAAACTGTTTTTT.